One and the same sample provided the 8 T cell receptor beta chains below, sequenced in a study of neurological immune-mediated disorders. The time point is: longitudinal time-point 2. Using its own MiXCR run on the 5' RACE reads, TCRdb lists one record per CDR3 protein. The sample shows 81,000 or so distinct CDR3 sequences, around 13% of them seen only once. Sequencing was performed on PBMCs. Every receptor here comes from a female donor with HTLV-1-associated myelopathy (HAM/TSP).

This clonotype was seen repeatedly, ten times or more. This sequence joins TRBV5-1 and TRBJ1-1, with D unresolved. The CDR3 is 15 amino acids. Germline loops: CDR1 SGHRS, CDR2 YFSETQ. The V gene lost 4 bases and the J gene lost 0 bases, with 13 bases spanning the gap. As DNA, the CDR3 is TGCGCCAGCAGCGTTCGGGCGAGCATGAACACTGAAGCTTTCTTT. Amino acid sequence: CASSVRASMNTEAFF.

This clonotype was detected many times. V gene TRBV5-1 combines with J gene TRBJ2-7; possible D gene TRBD1, 6 bases. V was shortened by 0 bases and J by 2 bases, with 12 bases between the two germline ends. Germline CDR1 and CDR2: SGHRS and YFSETQ. The CDR3 is 15 amino acids. The CDR3 protein is CASSLGAGDPYEQYF. The CDR3 region has the DNA TGCGCCAGCAGCTTGGGGGCAGGGGACCCCTACGAGCAGTACTTC.

This clonotype was observed many times. The chain joins TRBV7-9 to TRBJ2-2; 14 bases map to TRBD2. The CDR3 runs 17 residues. Germline V gene sequence: CDR1 SEHNR, CDR2 FQNEAQ (reference sequence). J lost 3 bases, V lost 2 bases, and 2 bases had no gene match. The CDR3 DNA is TGTGCCAGCAGCTTACCGGGACTAGCGGGGGACACCGGGGAGCTGTTTTTT. Residues: CASSLPGLAGDTGELFF.

This clonotype was picked up many times. A much larger clone lies a single base off, so this may be a read error. V is TRBV5-1 and J is TRBJ1-1; unclear D gene. Germline V CDR1 and CDR2: SGHRS, YFSETQ. The CDR3 has 14 residues. V dropped 0 bases and J dropped 1 base, with 7 bases sitting between them. CDR3 amino acids: CASSLAAGNTEAFF. CDR3 coding DNA: TGCGCCAGCAGCTTGGCCGCGGGGAACACTGAAGCTTTCTTT.

Within the sample, this clonotype is medium-sized. The chain employs TRBV20-1 and TRBJ2-3, with 8 bases aligning to TRBD2. Germline-derived CDR1 and CDR2 are DFQATT and SNEGSKA (reference sequence). The length of the CDR3 is 14 residues. The V and J ends lost 6 bases and 2 bases, in that order; junction bases with no gene match: 7. This CDR3 is CSARIAGNTDTQYF. The CDR3 nucleotides read TGCAGTGCGAGGATAGCGGGGAACACAGATACGCAGTATTTT.

The sample holds many counts of this clonotype. This chain links TRBV5-1 with TRBJ1-1, with D perhaps matching TRBD1 (6 bases). Looked up from germline, CDR1 is SGHRS and CDR2 is YFSETQ. V was pared by 4 bases and J by 7 bases, with 14 bases between. This CDR3 has 13 residues. The CDR3 protein is CASSTQGLLEAFF. CDR3 bases: TGCGCCAGCAGCACTCAGGGGTTACTTGAAGCTTTCTTT.

This clonotype was detected only once. This may come from a read error, since a much larger clone is one base off. J is TRBJ1-1 and V is TRBV5-1; 7 nucleotides align to TRBD1. This CDR3 comprises 14 residues. Germline lookup yields CDR1 SGHRS and CDR2 YFSETQ. CDR3 protein: CASSVDRAATEALF. DNA for the CDR3: TGCGCCAGCAGCGTCGACAGGGCGGCCACTGAAGCTTTATTT.

The sample holds a few counts of this clonotype. This rearrangement joins TRBV5-1 to TRBJ1-1, with D possibly being TRBD1 (6 bases). Per the germline V gene, CDR1 is SGHRS and CDR2 is YFSETQ. The V gene lost 2 bases and the J gene lost 1 base, with 12 bases spanning the gap. The CDR3 is 15 amino acids. This CDR3 is CASSLDGGPNTEAFF. Here the CDR3 DNA reads TGCGCCAGCAGCTTAGACGGGGGCCCGAACACTGAAGCTTTCTTT.